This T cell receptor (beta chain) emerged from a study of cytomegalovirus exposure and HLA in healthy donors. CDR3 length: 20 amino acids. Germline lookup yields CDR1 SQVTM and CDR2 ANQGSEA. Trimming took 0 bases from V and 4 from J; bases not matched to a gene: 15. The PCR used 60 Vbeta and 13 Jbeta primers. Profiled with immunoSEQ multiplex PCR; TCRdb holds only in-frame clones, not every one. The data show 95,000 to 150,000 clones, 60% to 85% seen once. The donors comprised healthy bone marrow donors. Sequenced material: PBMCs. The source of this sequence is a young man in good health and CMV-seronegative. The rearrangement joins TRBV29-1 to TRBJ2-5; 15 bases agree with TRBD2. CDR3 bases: TGCAGCGTTGAAGAGGGGGGGCAGGGACTAGCGGGAGGCGGCGGAGAGACCCAGTACTTC. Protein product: CSVEEGGQGLAGGGGETQYF.